This TCR beta chain stems from a study of T-cell memory formation after mild COVID-19. This clonotype was observed a handful of times. V shed 10 bases and J shed 5 bases, with 20 bases lying between them. Germline CDR1 SGHTA, CDR2 FQGNSA. This CDR3 is 14 amino acids long. TCRdb reprocessed the 5' RACE reads with MiXCR, giving one entry per CDR3 protein. This sample has more than 250,000 distinct CDR3 sequences, with roughly 17% found just once. J is TRBJ1-1 and V is TRBV7-2, with unresolved D. Sequencing input: PBMCs or a T cell subset sorted from them (not recorded which). This sequence was found in a man younger than 35 who had mild COVID-19 (a few samples of this study predate the infection). Cell type and time point are not known. The CDR3 DNA reads TGTGCCACTGAAGGGAGGGCGGGATGGACTGAAGCTTTCTTT. Encoded protein: CATEGRAGWTEAFF. Complete variable domain (other parts from reference TRBV7-2 and TRBJ1-1): GAGVSQSPSNKVTEKGKDVELRCDPISGHTALYWYRQSLGQGLEFLIYFQGNSAPDKSGLPSDRFSAERTGGSVSTLTIQRTQQEDSAVYLCATEGRAGWTEAFFGQGTRLTVV.